A selection of T cell receptor beta chains follows, all from one sample in a study of monozygotic twins with inflammatory bowel disease. Following a re-call of the 5' RACE reads, TCRdb has one entry per CDR3 protein and lacks DNA. This listing includes tens of thousands of distinct CDR3 sequences. Sequenced: blood. The receptors here all came from a human donor with ulcerative colitis or Crohn's disease, or a healthy co-twin of an affected twin (not recorded which). The CDR3 runs from the conserved cysteine through the conserved F or W.

V: TRBV4-2; J: TRBJ2-2; CDR3: CASSQGEGSPNTGELFF
V: TRBV20-1; J: TRBJ2-3; CDR3: CSARELSPSRTDTQYF
V: TRBV10-2; J: TRBJ1-1; CDR3: CASTEATEAFF
V: TRBV24-1; J: TRBJ1-2; CDR3: CATRGEKGDYGYTF
V: TRBV6-5; J: TRBJ2-7; CDR3: CATEDSYEQYF
V: TRBV5-1; J: TRBJ2-2; CDR3: CASSLVAGGPWTGELFF
V: TRBV12-3/TRBV12-4; J: TRBJ1-2; CDR3: CASGGQGHYGYTF
V: TRBV18; J: TRBJ2-3; CDR3: CASSAGTGSYTDTQYF
V: TRBV20-1; J: TRBJ1-3; CDR3: CSARARWGPGNTIYF
V: TRBV12-3/TRBV12-4; J: TRBJ2-2; CDR3: CASKNAANTGELFF
V: TRBV5-4; J: TRBJ1-5; CDR3: CASSFAGNQPQHF
V: TRBV20-1; J: TRBJ2-4; CDR3: CSTYPRAGAGAKNMQYF
V: TRBV12-3/TRBV12-4; J: TRBJ2-3; CDR3: CASSFGGTQYF
V: TRBV5-1; J: TRBJ1-1; CDR3: CASSLIVGANTEAFF
V: TRBV5-1; J: TRBJ2-3; CDR3: CASSGRTASTDTQYF
V: TRBV6-5; J: TRBJ1-1; CDR3: CASSYQRGTEAFF
V: TRBV12-3/TRBV12-4; J: TRBJ1-1; CDR3: CASSLQGTLNTEAFF
V: TRBV20-1; J: TRBJ1-5; CDR3: CSAAGINQPQHF
V: TRBV20-1; J: TRBJ2-6; CDR3: CSAKTGNGANVLTF
V: TRBV2; J: TRBJ2-1; CDR3: CASRQQGFSYNEQFF
V: TRBV6-5; J: TRBJ1-6; CDR3: CASSYAGLSSPLHF
V: TRBV5-1; J: TRBJ2-5; CDR3: CASSLTLADQETQYF
V: TRBV10-3; J: TRBJ2-1; CDR3: CAISGTRTSGGYNEQFF
V: TRBV3-1; J: TRBJ1-2; CDR3: CASSQGGRYGYTF
V: TRBV4-1; J: TRBJ1-1; CDR3: CASSQWQNTEAFF
V: TRBV29-1; J: TRBJ2-6; CDR3: CSVELARHRSSGANVLTF
V: TRBV7-2; J: TRBJ2-3; CDR3: CASSLASVGTQYF
V: TRBV15; J: TRBJ2-3; CDR3: CATSQGGTSYTDTQYF
V: TRBV12-3/TRBV12-4; J: TRBJ2-1; CDR3: CASSPLAHSQRNEQFF
V: TRBV20-1; J: TRBJ2-3; CDR3: CSAWTSGGFAGTDTQYF
V: TRBV2; J: TRBJ2-7; CDR3: CASSDFTGPSYEQYF
V: TRBV19; J: TRBJ1-2; CDR3: CASRDRGTYGYTF
V: TRBV4-1; J: TRBJ1-5; CDR3: CASSQRVNGQPQHF
V: TRBV20-1; J: TRBJ1-5; CDR3: CSARQTGGFQPQHF
V: TRBV29-1; J: TRBJ1-1; CDR3: CSGRGRGKNTEAFF
V: TRBV12-3/TRBV12-4; J: TRBJ1-5; CDR3: CASSFTGNEQPQHF
V: TRBV11-2; J: TRBJ2-5; CDR3: CASSLREGKTQYF
V: TRBV5-1; J: TRBJ2-2; CDR3: CASRDSDTGELFF
V: TRBV9; J: TRBJ2-1; CDR3: CASSGEVGDYNEQFF
V: TRBV11-2; J: TRBJ2-3; CDR3: CATRSGLATDTQYF
V: TRBV20-1; J: TRBJ2-1; CDR3: CSASLTWGLAGHNEQFF
V: TRBV5-1; J: TRBJ2-5; CDR3: CASSLNRGLETQYF
V: TRBV7-9; J: TRBJ2-2; CDR3: CAGEGANTGELFF
V: TRBV5-1; J: TRBJ2-5; CDR3: CASSMGTGRETQYF
V: TRBV12-3/TRBV12-4; J: TRBJ1-3; CDR3: CASSGDRGVGNTIYF
V: TRBV6-1; J: TRBJ1-4; CDR3: CASSVSPVVGRDEKLFF
V: TRBV7-2; J: TRBJ2-1; CDR3: CASSLGSGGNNEQFF
V: TRBV29-1; J: TRBJ1-2; CDR3: CSVEASDRDFDGYTF
V: TRBV5-4; J: TRBJ1-1; CDR3: CASSFVRGSGTEAFF
V: TRBV5-1; J: TRBJ1-6; CDR3: CASSLEAGVSPLHF
V: TRBV2; J: TRBJ1-5; CDR3: CASSEMVSNQPQHF
V: TRBV29-1; J: TRBJ1-2; CDR3: CSVEDETRGGYTF
V: TRBV19; J: TRBJ2-5; CDR3: CASSSGGAGETQYF
V: TRBV4-1; J: TRBJ1-2; CDR3: CASSQEGGWGYTF